This T cell receptor beta chain was observed in a study of blood T cell repertoires in COVID-19. Losses at the gene ends were 2 bases for V and 4 bases for J; bases not matched to a gene: 20. This CDR3 has 19 residues. The germline V gene has CDR1 SGHDN and CDR2 FVKESK. Libraries were prepared by immunoSEQ multiplex PCR; TCRdb keeps only in-frame clonotypes and omits some of them. The sample gives tens of thousands of clones, around 88% of which show up once; around 8.1% is in the top ten. The V call is TRBV14, the J call TRBJ2-7; 7 bases agree with TRBD2. The receptor was derived from a woman aged 65 to 85 with acute or convalescent COVID-19. The specimen sequenced was peripheral blood. CDR3 amino acids: CASSQLYGGREGRQYEQYF. The DNA for the CDR3 is TGTGCCAGCAGCCAATTATACGGTGGAAGGGAGGGCCGTCAATACGAGCAGTACTTC.